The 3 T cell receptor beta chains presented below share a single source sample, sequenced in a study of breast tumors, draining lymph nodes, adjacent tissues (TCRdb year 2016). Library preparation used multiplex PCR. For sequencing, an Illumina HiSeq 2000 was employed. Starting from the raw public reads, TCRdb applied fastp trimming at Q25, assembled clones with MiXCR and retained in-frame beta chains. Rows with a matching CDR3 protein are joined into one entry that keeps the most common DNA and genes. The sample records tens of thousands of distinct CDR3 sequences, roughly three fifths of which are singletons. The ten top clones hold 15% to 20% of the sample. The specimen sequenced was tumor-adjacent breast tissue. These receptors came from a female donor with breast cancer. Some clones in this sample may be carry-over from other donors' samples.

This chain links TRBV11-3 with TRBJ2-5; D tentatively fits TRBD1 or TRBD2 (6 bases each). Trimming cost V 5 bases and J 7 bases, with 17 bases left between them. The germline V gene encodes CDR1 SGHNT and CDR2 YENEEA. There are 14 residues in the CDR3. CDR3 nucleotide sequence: TGTGCCAGCAGCGTACTGCTGTGGGGGGCGACCCAGTACTTC. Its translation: CASSVLLWGATQYF. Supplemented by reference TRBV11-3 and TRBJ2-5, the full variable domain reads EAGVVQSPRYKIIEKKQPVAFWCNPISGHNTLYWYLQNLGQGPELLIRYENEEAVDDSQLPKDRFSAERLKGVDSTLKIQPAELGDSAVYLCASSVLLWGATQYFGPGTRLLVL.

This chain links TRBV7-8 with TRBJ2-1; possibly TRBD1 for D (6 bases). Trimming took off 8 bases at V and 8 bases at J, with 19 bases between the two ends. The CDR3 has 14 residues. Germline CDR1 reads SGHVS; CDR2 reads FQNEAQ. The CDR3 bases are TGTGCCAGCCGAGGTAGGGGCAGGGGTTATGAGCAGTTCTTC. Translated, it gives CASRGRGRGYEQFF.

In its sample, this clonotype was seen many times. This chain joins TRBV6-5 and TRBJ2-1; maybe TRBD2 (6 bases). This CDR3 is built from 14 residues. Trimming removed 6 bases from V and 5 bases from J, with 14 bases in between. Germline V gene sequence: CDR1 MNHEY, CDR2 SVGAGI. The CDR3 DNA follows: TGTGCCAGCAGGCGGGACCAGGCGAACAATGAGCAGTTCTTC. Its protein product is CASRRDQANNEQFF.